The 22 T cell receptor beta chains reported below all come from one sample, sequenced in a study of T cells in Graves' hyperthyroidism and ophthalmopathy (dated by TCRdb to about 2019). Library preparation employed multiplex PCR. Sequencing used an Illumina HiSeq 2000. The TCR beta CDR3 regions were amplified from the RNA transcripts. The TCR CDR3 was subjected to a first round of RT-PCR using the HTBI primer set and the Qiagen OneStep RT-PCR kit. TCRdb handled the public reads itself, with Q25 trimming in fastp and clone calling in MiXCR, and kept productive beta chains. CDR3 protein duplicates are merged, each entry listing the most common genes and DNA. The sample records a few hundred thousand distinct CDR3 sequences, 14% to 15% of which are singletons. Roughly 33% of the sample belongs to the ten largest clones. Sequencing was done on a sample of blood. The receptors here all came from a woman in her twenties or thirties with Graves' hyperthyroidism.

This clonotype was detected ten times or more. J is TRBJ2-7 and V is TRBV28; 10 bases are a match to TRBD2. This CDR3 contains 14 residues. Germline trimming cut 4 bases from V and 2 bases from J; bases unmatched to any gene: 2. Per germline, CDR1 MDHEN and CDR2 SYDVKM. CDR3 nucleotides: TGTGCCAGCAGTTCACTAGCGGGAACCTACGAGCAGTACTTC. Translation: CASSSLAGTYEQYF.

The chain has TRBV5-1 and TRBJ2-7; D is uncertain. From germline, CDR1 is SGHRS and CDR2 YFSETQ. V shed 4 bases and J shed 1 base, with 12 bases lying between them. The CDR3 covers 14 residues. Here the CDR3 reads CASSAITVSYEQYF. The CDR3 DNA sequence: TGCGCCAGCAGCGCGATTACGGTTTCCTACGAGCAGTACTTC.

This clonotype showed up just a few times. The CDR3: CASSLPGQGDTDTQYF. In DNA form, the CDR3 reads TGTGCCAGCAGCTTACCCGGACAGGGGGACACAGATACGCAGTATTTT. V and J are TRBV7-9 and TRBJ2-3, with 10 bases matching TRBD1. The CDR3 is made up of 16 amino acids. Germline-derived CDR1 and CDR2 are SEHNR and FQNEAQ (reference sequence). After removal of 2 bases from V and 2 bases from J, the junction contained 4 bases not matched to a gene.

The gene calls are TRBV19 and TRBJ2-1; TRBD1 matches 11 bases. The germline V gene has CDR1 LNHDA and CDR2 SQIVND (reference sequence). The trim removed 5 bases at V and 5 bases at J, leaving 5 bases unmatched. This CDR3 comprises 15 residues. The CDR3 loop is CASSVGQGVNNEQFF. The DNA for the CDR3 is TGTGCCAGTAGTGTGGGACAGGGGGTTAACAATGAGCAGTTCTTC.

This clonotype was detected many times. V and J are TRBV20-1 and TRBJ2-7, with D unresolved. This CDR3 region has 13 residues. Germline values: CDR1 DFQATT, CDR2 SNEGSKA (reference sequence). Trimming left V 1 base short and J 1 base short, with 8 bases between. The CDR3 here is CSARGPPSYEQYF. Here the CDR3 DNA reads TGCAGTGCTAGAGGACCTCCGTCCTACGAGCAGTACTTC.

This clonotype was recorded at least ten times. The CDR3 loop is CASSFGSLWADTQYF. The CDR3 DNA follows: TGTGCCAGCAGTTTTGGCTCCTTGTGGGCAGATACGCAGTATTTT. The chain links TRBV27 to TRBJ2-3; D remains ambiguous. The CDR3 consists of 15 residues. Trimming stripped 3 bases from V and 4 bases from J, with 14 bases between. CDR1 is MNHEY, CDR2 SMNVEV, per germline (reference sequence).

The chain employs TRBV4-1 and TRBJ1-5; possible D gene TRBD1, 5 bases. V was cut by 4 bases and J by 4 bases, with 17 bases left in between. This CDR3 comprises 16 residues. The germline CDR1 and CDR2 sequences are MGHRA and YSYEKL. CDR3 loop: CASSPEGGAANQPQHF. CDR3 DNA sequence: TGCGCCAGCAGCCCCGAGGGAGGGGCCGCAAATCAGCCCCAGCATTTT.

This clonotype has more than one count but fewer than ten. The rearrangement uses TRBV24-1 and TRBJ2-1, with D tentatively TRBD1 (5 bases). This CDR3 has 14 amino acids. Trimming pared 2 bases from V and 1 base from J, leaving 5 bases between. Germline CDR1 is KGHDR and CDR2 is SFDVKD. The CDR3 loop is CATSDYRSYNEQFF. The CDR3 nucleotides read TGTGCCACCAGTGATTACAGGTCCTACAATGAGCAGTTCTTC.

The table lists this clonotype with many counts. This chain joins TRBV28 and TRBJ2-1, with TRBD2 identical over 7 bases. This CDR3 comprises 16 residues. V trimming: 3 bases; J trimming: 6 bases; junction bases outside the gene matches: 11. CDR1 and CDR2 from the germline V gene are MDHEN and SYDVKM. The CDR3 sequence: CASSLAGVGLLNEQFF. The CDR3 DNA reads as TGTGCCAGCAGTTTGGCGGGAGTAGGGCTTCTCAATGAGCAGTTCTTC.

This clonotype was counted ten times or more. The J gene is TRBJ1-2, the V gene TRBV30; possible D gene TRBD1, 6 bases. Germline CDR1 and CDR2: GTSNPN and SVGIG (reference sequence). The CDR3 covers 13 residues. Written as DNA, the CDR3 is TGTGCTTCCGGGACACCCACCAACTATGGCTACACCTTC. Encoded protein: CASGTPTNYGYTF.

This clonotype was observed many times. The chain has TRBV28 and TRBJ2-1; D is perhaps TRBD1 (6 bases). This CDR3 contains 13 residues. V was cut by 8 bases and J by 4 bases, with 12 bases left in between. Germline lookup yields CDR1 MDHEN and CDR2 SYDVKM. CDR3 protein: CASGRDTYNEQFF. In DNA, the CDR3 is TGTGCCAGCGGCCGGGACACTTACAATGAGCAGTTCTTC.

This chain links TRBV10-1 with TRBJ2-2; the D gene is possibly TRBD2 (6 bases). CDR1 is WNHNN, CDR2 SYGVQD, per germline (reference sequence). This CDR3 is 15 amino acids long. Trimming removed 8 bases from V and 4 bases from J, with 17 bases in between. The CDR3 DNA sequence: TGCGCCAGCTCTAAGTTCGGGAGTGGCACCGGGGAGCTGTTTTTT. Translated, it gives CASSKFGSGTGELFF.

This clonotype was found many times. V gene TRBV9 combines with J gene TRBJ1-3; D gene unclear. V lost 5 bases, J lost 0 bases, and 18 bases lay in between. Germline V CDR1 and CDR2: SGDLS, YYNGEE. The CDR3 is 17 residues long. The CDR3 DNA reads TGTGCCAGCAGAGTGGGTGAGGGAGTAAGCTCTGGAAACACCATATATTTT. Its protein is CASRVGEGVSSGNTIYF.

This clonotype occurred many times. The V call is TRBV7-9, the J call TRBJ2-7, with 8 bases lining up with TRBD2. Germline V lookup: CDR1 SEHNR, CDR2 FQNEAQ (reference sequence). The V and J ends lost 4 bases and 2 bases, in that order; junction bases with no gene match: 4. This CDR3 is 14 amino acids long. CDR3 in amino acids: CASSSAGETYEQYF. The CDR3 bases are TGTGCCAGCAGCTCAGCGGGGGAAACCTACGAGCAGTACTTC.

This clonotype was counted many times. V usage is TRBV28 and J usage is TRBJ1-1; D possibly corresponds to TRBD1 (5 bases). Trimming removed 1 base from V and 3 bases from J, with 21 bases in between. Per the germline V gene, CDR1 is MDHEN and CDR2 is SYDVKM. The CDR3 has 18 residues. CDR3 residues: CASSLFLPGLGPDTEAFF. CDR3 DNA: TGTGCCAGCAGTTTATTTCTGCCCGGTTTGGGACCCGACACTGAAGCTTTCTTT.

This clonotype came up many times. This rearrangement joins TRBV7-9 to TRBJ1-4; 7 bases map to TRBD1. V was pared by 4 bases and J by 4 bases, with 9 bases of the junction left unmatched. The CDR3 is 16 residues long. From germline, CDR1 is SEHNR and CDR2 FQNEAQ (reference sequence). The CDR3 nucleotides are TGTGCCAGCAGCTCAGGCGTACAGGGGAGTAATGAAAAACTGTTTTTT. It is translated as CASSSGVQGSNEKLFF. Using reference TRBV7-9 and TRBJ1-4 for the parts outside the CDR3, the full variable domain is DTGVSQNPRHKITKRGQNVTFRCDPISEHNRLYWYRQTLGQGPEFLTYFQNEAQLEKSRLLSDRFSAERPKGSFSTLEIQRTEQGDSAMYLCASSSGVQGSNEKLFFGSGTQLSVL.

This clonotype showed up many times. The CDR3 nucleotides are TGTGCCAGCAGTGAAGCCGGAGGGCACACCGGGGAGCTGTTTTTT. Translating gives CASSEAGGHTGELFF. V and J are TRBV2 and TRBJ2-2; weak D call: TRBD2 (6 bases). Trimming took off 0 bases at V and 3 bases at J, with 8 bases between the two ends. The germline V gene has CDR1 SNHLY and CDR2 FYNNEI. This CDR3 is 15 amino acids long.

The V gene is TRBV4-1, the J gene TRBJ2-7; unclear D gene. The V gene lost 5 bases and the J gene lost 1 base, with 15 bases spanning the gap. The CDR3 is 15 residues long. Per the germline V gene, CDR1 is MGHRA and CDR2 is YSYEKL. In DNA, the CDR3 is TGCGCCAGCAGCGCGACTCTTTTCAGTTCCTACGAGCAGTACTTC. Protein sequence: CASSATLFSSYEQYF.

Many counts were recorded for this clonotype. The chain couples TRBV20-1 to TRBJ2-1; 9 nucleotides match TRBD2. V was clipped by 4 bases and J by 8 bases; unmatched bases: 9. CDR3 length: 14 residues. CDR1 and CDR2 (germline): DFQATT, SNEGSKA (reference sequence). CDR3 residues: CSATSSGKRDEQFF. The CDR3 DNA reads TGCAGTGCTACCTCTAGCGGGAAACGCGATGAGCAGTTCTTC.

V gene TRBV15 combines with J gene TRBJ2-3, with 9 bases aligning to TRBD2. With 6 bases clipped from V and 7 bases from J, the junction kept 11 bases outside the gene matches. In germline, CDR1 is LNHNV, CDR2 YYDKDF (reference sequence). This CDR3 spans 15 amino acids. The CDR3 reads CATRPIQRGANTQYF. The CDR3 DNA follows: TGTGCCACCAGACCGATACAGCGGGGGGCCAATACGCAGTATTTT.

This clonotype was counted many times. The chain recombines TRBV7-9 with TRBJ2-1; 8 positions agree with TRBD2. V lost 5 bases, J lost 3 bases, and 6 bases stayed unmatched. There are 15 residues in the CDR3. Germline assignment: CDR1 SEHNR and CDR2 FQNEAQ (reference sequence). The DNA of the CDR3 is TGTGCCAGCAGCCCACCCGGGACTAGCTACAATGAGCAGTTCTTC. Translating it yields CASSPPGTSYNEQFF.

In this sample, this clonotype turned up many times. CDR3: CASSLRRETGADTQYF. CDR3 nucleotides: TGTGCCAGCAGCTTGCGTCGGGAGACAGGCGCAGATACGCAGTATTTT. V and J are TRBV5-6 and TRBJ2-3, with D perhaps given as TRBD1 or TRBD2 (6 bases each). Trimming pared 1 base from V and 4 bases from J, leaving 16 bases between. This CDR3 has 16 residues. CDR1 and CDR2 (germline): SGHDT, YYEEEE.